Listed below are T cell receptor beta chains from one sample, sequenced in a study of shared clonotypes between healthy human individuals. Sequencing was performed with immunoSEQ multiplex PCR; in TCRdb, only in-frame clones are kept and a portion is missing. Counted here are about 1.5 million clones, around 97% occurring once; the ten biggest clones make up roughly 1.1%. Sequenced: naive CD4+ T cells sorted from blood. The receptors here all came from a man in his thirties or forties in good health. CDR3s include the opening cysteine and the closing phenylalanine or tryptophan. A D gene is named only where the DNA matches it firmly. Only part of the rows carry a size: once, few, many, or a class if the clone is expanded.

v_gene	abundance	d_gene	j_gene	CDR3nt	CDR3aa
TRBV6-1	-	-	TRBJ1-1	TGTGCCAGCAGTGAAGTGCGAAACATGAACACTGAAGCTTTCTTT	CASSEVRNMNTEAFF
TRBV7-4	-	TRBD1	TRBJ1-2	TGTGCCAGCAGCTTAGTAGCTCCGGGACAGGGGGCCCCATTTACCTACACCTTC	CASSLVAPGQGAPFTYTF
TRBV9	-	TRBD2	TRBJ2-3	TGTGCCAGCAGCGTAACCCCCCGGGAGGGGGGAGATACGCAGTATTTT	CASSVTPREGGDTQYF
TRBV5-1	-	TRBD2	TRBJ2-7	TGCGCCAGCAGCTCGGGACTAGCGGAATACGAGCAGTACTTC	CASSSGLAEYEQYF
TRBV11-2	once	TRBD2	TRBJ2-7	TGTGCCAGCAGCCTCTACGGGCGGGGGAGCTCCTACGAGCAGTACTTC	CASSLYGRGSSYEQYF
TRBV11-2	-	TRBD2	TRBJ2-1	TGTGCCAGCAGCACGTTAGGGAGGGCTGGCGGCTACTCCTACAATGAGCAGTTCTTC	CASSTLGRAGGYSYNEQFF
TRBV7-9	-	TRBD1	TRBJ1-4	TGTGCCAGCAGCTTAGTGCTTCGGACAGGGTTGCGGGAAAAACTGTTTTTT	CASSLVLRTGLREKLFF
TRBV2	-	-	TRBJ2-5	TGTGCCAGCTTCAACAGATTAGAGACCCAGTACTTC	CASFNRLETQYF
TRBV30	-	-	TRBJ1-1	TGTGCCTGGAGCCGGGGCCGGAACACTGAAGCTTTCTTT	CAWSRGRNTEAFF
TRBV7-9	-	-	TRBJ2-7	TGTGCCAGCAGCTCACTTCCTCTAGCGCAAAGGTCCTACGAGCAGTACTTC	CASSSLPLAQRSYEQYF
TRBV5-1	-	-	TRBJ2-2	TGCGCCAGCAGCTTGTGGGACTCACACGCGAACACCGGGGAGCTGTTTTTT	CASSLWDSHANTGELFF
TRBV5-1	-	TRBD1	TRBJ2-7	TGCGCCAGTTCTCCGGGACAGGGGAGCTACGAGCAGTACTTC	CASSPGQGSYEQYF
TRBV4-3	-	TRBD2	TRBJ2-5	TGCGCCAGCAGCCAGGGGACTAGCGGGTTGGAGACCCAGTACTTC	CASSQGTSGLETQYF
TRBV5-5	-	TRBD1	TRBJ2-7	TGTGCCAGCAGCTTTAGGACAGGGGTTTACGAGCAGTACTTC	CASSFRTGVYEQYF
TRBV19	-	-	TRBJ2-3	TGTGCCAGTAGTACGGGAGCAGGGCTGACAGATACGCAGTATTTT	CASSTGAGLTDTQYF
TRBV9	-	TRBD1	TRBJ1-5	TGTGCCAGCAGCGTAGGGGACAGGGCCCAGCCCCAGCATTTT	CASSVGDRAQPQHF
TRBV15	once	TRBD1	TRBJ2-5	TGTGCCACCAGCAGAGATTTTGGGACAGGGGACCAAGAGACCCAGTACTTC	CATSRDFGTGDQETQYF
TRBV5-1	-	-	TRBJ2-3	TGCGCCAGCAGCTCACTCACAGATACGCAGTATTTT	CASSSLTDTQYF
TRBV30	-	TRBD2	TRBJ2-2	TGTGCCTGGAGTGGGCTAGCGGGCGCCGGGGAGCTGTTTTTT	CAWSGLAGAGELFF
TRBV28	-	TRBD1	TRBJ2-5	TGTGCCAGCATGGGACAGGGGGCCGTGGAGACCCAGTACTTC	CASMGQGAVETQYF
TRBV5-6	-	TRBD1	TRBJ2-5	TGTGCCAGCAGCTTGGTCGGGAGACAGGGGAAAGAGACCCAGTACTTC	CASSLVGRQGKETQYF
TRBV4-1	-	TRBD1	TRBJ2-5	TGCGCCAGCAGCCACGGAGTAGCAGGGGGCCCAGAGACCCAGTACTTC	CASSHGVAGGPETQYF
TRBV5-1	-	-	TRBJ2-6	TGCGCCAGCAGCTTGGGGCCGAACGGGGCCAACGTCCTGACTTTC	CASSLGPNGANVLTF
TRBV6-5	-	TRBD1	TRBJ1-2	TGTGCCAGCAGTTACTCACAGGGGTCTCATGACTACACCTTC	CASSYSQGSHDYTF
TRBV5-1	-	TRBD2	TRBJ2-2	TGCGCCAGCAGCAAAAAACTAGCGGGAGACATCGGGGAGCTGTTTTTT	CASSKKLAGDIGELFF
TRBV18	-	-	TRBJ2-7	TGTGCCAGCTCACCACCCCCGACGATTACCTACGAGCAGTACTTC	CASSPPPTITYEQYF
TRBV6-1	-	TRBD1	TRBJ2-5	TGTGCCAGCAACGCCCGGGACAGACTACAAGAGACCCAGTACTTC	CASNARDRLQETQYF
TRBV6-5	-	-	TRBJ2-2	TGTGCCAGCAGTTACTTTCCGACAGGCTACACCGGGGAGCTGTTTTTT	CASSYFPTGYTGELFF
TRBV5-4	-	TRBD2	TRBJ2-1	TGTGCCAGCAGCTTCAGGCTAGCGGGAGGGCCTGGCAATGAGCAGTTCTTC	CASSFRLAGGPGNEQFF
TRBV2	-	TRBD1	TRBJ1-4	TGTGCCAGCAACCTAAGGGAAGACAGGGGGCTTGAAAAACTGTTTTTT	CASNLREDRGLEKLFF
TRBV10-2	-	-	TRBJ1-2	TGCGCCAGCAGGGAGGGCCTTTGGGGCTACACCTTC	CASREGLWGYTF
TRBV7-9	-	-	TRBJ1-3	TGTGCCAGCAGCTTACTGGATGGGACTGCTGGAAACACCATATATTTT	CASSLLDGTAGNTIYF
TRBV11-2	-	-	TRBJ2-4	TGTGCCAGCAGCCTCCTAGGGATTCAGTACTTC	CASSLLGIQYF
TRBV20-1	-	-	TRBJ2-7	TGCAGTGCTAGTTCCAACTACGAGCAGTACTTC	CSASSNYEQYF
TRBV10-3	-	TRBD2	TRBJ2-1	TGTGCCATCAGTGATGGGCTAGCGGGGTACAATGAGCAGTTCTTC	CAISDGLAGYNEQFF
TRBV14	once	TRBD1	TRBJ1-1	TGTGCCAGCAGCTCCCAGGGGGGCACTGAAGCTTTCTTT	CASSSQGGTEAFF
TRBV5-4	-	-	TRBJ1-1	TGTGCCAGCAGCCCCGGCGGCGGAGCGAACACTGAAGCTTTCTTT	CASSPGGGANTEAFF
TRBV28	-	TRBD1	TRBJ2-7	TGTGCCAGCACCCTGACAGGGTTTTCCTACGAGCAGTACTTC	CASTLTGFSYEQYF
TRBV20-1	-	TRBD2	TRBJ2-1	TGCAGTGCCATTGGGAGGGGAGCGGTCTTC	CSAIGRGAVF
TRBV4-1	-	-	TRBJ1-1	TGCGCCAGCAGCCAAGTCCGTCCGGGGGGATTAGGAGTACTCACTGAAGCTTTCTTT	CASSQVRPGGLGVLTEAFF
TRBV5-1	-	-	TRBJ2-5	TGCGCCAGCAGCTTAGGACCAAAAGAGACCCAGTACTTC	CASSLGPKETQYF
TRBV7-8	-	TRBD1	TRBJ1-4	TGTGCCAGCAGCAAAGCCCGGTCCGGGACAGAAGCGGAAAAACTGTTTTTT	CASSKARSGTEAEKLFF
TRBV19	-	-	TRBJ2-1	TGTGCCAGTAGATACAGGCCCAGCTCCTACAATGAGCAGTTCTTC	CASRYRPSSYNEQFF
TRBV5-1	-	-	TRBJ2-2	TGCGCCAGCAGCTTGCGCGCAGGGTTGAACACCGGGGAGCTGTTTTTT	CASSLRAGLNTGELFF
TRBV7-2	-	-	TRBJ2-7	TGTGCCAGCAGCGGAGATTACAGTTACTACGAGCAGTACTTC	CASSGDYSYYEQYF